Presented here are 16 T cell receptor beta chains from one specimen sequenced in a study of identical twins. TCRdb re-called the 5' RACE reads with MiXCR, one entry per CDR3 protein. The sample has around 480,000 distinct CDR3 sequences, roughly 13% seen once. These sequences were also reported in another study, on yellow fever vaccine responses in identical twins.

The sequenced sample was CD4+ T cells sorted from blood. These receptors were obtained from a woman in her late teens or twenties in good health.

CDR3 sequence: CASSQDHPSSGGYQETQYF. The CDR3 DNA reads TGTGCCAGCAGCCAAGACCACCCCTCTAGCGGGGGGTACCAAGAGACCCAGTACTTC. The rearrangement links TRBV4-2 to TRBJ2-5, with TRBD2 identical over 11 bases. This CDR3 is built from 19 residues. Losses at the gene ends were 0 bases for V and 0 bases for J; bases not matched to a gene: 9. Germline CDR1 LGHNA, CDR2 YNFKEQ.

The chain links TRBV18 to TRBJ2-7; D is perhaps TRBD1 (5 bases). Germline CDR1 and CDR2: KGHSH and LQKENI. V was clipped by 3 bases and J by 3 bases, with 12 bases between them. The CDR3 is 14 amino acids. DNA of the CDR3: TGTGCCAGCTCACCCTCGACAGATCTCTACGAGCAGTACTTC. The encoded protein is CASSPSTDLYEQYF.

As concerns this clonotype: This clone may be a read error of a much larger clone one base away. The CDR3 spells CASSPHRTGYNEQFF. CDR3 DNA sequence: TGTGCCAGCAGTCCCCACAGGACGGGGTACAATGAGCAGTTCTTC. The rearrangement uses TRBV12-3 or TRBV12-4 and TRBJ2-1, with D perhaps being TRBD1 or TRBD2 (5 bases each). The CDR3 loop spans 15 amino acids. V was pared by 5 bases and J by 4 bases, with 15 bases between.

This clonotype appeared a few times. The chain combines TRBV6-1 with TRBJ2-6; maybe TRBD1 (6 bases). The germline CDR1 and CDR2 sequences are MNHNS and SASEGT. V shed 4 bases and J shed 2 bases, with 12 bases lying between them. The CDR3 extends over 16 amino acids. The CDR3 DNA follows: TGTGCCAGCAGTGTCGCAGGGGCAGCTGGGGCCAACGTCCTGACTTTC. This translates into CASSVAGAAGANVLTF.

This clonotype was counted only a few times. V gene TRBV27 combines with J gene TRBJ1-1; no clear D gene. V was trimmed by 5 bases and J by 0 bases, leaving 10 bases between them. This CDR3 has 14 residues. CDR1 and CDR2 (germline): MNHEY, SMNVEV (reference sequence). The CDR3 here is CASSAHQLNTEAFF. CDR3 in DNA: TGTGCCAGCAGTGCACATCAGCTGAACACTGAAGCTTTCTTT.

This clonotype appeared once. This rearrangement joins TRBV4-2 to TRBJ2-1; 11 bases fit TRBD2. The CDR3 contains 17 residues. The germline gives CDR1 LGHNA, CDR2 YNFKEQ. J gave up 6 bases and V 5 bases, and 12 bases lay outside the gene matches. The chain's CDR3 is CASSNGNLAGGSNEQFF. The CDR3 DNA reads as TGTGCCAGCAGCAATGGAAACCTAGCGGGAGGCTCCAATGAGCAGTTCTTC.

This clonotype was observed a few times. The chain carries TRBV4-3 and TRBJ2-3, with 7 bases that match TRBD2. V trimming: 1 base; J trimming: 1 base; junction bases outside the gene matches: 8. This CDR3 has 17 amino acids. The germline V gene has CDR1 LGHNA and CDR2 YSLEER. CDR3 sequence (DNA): TGCGCCAGCAGCCAAGGTGCTAGCGGTGAACGCACAGATACGCAGTATTTT. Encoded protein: CASSQGASGERTDTQYF.

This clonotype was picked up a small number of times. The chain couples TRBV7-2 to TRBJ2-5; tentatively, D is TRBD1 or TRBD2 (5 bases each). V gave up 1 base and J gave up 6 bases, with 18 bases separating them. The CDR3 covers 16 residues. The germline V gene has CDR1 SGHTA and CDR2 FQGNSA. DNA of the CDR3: TGTGCCAGCAGCTTAGGGGGGATTGCCGACCGGAAGACCCAGTACTTC. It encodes CASSLGGIADRKTQYF.

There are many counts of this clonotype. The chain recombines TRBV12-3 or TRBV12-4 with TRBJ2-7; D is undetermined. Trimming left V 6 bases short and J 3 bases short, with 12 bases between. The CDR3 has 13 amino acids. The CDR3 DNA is TGTGCCAGCAGGAGATCCTCAATCTACGAGCAGTACTTC. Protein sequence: CASRRSSIYEQYF.

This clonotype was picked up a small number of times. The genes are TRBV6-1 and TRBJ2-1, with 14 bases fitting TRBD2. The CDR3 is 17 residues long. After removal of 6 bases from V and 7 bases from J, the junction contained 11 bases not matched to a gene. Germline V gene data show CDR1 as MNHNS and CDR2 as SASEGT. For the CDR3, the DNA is TGTGCCAGCAGCCCCGGGAGACTAGCGGGGGGGAGAAATGAGCAGTTCTTC. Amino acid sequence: CASSPGRLAGGRNEQFF.

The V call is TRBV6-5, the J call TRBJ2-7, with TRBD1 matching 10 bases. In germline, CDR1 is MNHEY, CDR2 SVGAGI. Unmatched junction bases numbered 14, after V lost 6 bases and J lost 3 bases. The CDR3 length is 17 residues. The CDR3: CASSYGQGGTGVYEQYF. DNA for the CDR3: TGTGCCAGCAGCTACGGACAGGGGGGCACAGGGGTCTACGAGCAGTACTTC.

DNA for the CDR3: TGTGCCAGCAGTTACGACCGAAATAGCAATCAGCCCCAGCATTTT. It encodes CASSYDRNSNQPQHF. The V call is TRBV2, the J call TRBJ1-5; D is uncertain. The germline V gene encodes CDR1 SNHLY and CDR2 FYNNEI. Trimming left V 5 bases short and J 0 bases short, with 11 bases between. This CDR3 has 15 amino acids.

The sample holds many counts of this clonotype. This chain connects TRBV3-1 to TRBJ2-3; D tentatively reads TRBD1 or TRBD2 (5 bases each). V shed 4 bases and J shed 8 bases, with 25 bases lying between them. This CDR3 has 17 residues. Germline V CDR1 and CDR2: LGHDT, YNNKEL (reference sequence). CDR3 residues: CASSPTTGQGPRGTQYF. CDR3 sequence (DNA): TGTGCCAGCAGCCCTACTACTGGACAAGGCCCCCGGGGTACGCAGTATTTT.

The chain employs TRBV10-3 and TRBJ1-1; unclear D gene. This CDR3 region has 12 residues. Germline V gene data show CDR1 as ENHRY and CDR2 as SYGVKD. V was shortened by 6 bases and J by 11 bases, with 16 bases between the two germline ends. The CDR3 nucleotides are TGTGCCATCAGCGTATTTCAAGGGTACGCTTTCTTT. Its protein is CAISVFQGYAFF.

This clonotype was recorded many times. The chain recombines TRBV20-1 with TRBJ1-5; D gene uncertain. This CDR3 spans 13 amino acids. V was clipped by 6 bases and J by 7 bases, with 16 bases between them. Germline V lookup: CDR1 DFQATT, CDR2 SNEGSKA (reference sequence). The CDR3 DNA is TGCAGTGCCGGCCGTGGTGAGAACCAGCCCCAGCATTTT. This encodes CSAGRGENQPQHF.

The CDR3 spells CASKTQASTDTQYF. For the CDR3, the DNA is TGCGCCAGCAAGACCCAAGCTAGCACAGATACGCAGTATTTT. The chain is built from TRBV5-1 and TRBJ2-3; D not certain. CDR1 and CDR2 from the germline V gene are SGHRS and YFSETQ. This CDR3 contains 14 residues. V was cut by 6 bases and J by 0 bases, with 11 bases left in between. Full variable domain (rest looked up from reference TRBV5-1 and TRBJ2-3): KAGVTQTPRYLIKTRGQQVTLSCSPISGHRSVSWYQQTPGQGLQFLFEYFSETQRNKGNFPGRFSGRQFSNSRSEMNVSTLELGDSALYLCASKTQASTDTQYFGPGTRLTVL.